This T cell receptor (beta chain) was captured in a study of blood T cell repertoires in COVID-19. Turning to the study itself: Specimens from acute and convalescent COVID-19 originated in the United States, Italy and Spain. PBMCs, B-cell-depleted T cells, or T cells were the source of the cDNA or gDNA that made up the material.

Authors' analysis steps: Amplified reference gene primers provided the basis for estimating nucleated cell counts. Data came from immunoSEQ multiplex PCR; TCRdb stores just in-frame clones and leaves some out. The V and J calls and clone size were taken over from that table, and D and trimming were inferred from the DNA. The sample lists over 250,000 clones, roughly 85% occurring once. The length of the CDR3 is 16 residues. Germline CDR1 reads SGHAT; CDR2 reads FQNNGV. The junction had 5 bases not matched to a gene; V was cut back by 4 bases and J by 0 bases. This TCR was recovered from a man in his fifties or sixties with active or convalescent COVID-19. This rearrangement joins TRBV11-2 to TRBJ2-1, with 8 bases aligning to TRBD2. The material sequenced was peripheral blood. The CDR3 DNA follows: TGTGCCAGCAGCTCCGTTGCGGGGGGCTCCTACAATGAGCAGTTCTTC. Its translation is CASSSVAGGSYNEQFF.